These T cell receptor beta chains were read from a single sample in a study of blood T cell repertoires in COVID-19. The assay was immunoSEQ multiplex PCR, and TCRdb's table has in-frame clones only and misses some. The sample consists of some 180,000 clones, about 76% of them appearing once. The sequenced sample was peripheral blood. The receptors were gathered from a woman between 35 and 50 years old with COVID-19, enrolled during active disease. Both conserved end residues are part of each CDR3. D genes are given only for firm matches. Expanded clones get a size class; other rows say once, few or many, or leave the size out.

V	D	size	length	J	DNA	CDR3
TRBV2	TRBD1	once	17	TRBJ1-6	TGTGCCAGCAGTGAAGCAGGGACAGGGACTGGTAATTCACCCCTCCACTTT	CASSEAGTGTGNSPLHF
TRBV5-1	NA	NA	13	TRBJ1-4	TGCGCCAGCAGCGGGGCTGATAATGAAAAACTGTTTTTT	CASSGADNEKLFF
TRBV28	NA	NA	15	TRBJ1-3	TGTGCCAGCAGTTCCAGTCATTCAGTTGGAAACACCATATATTTT	CASSSSHSVGNTIYF
TRBV13	NA	NA	20	TRBJ2-3	TGTGCCAGCAGCCGAAAACGTTCTTTCGGGTCTCAGCTTTACACAGATACGCAGTATTTT	CASSRKRSFGSQLYTDTQYF
TRBV6-5	NA	NA	14	TRBJ2-2	TGTGCCAGCAGCCTACAGGGAGGGGCCGGGGAGCTGTTTTTT	CASSLQGGAGELFF
TRBV27	TRBD1	NA	18	TRBJ2-6	TGTGCCAGCCGCTACCACAGGGGCTTCGAATCTGGGGCCAACGTCCTGACTTTC	CASRYHRGFESGANVLTF
TRBV12-3/TRBV12-4	NA	once	13	TRBJ1-1	TGTGCCAGCAGTCCCTTCAGGGGTCTTGAAGCTTTCTTT	CASSPFRGLEAFF
TRBV24-1	TRBD2	NA	13	TRBJ2-1	TGTGCCACCAGTGATACACTAGCGGTTAAGCAGTTCTTC	CATSDTLAVKQFF
TRBV21-1	NA	NA	14	TRBJ1-3	TGTGCCAGCAGCAAAGGGACAGCTGGAAACACCATATATTTT	CASSKGTAGNTIYF
TRBV6-6	TRBD1	NA	15	TRBJ1-1	TGTGCCAGCAGTAACATAGGACAGGGGTTTACTGAAGCTTTCTTT	CASSNIGQGFTEAFF
TRBV18	NA	NA	16	TRBJ2-1	TGTGCCAGCTCACCACTAACGGGAGGGCCAGGGGGTGAGCAGTTCTTC	CASSPLTGGPGGEQFF
TRBV2	NA	once	13	TRBJ2-2	TGTGCCAGCAGGGAGCGGCCGGGCGGGGAGCTGTTTTTT	CASRERPGGELFF
TRBV19	TRBD2	NA	16	TRBJ2-5	TGTGCCAGTAGTCTTAGCGGGGGTTCCACGGGAGAGACCCAGTACTTC	CASSLSGGSTGETQYF
TRBV2	NA	NA	13	TRBJ1-5	TGTGCCAGCAGCGAGCGGGGGAATCAGCCCCAGCATTTT	CASSERGNQPQHF
TRBV16	NA	NA	16	TRBJ1-1	TGTGCCAGCAGCCAATCCTCTCGGGGGGCGCGTACTGAAGCTTTCTTT	CASSQSSRGARTEAFF
TRBV3-1/TRBV3-2	TRBD2	once	19	TRBJ2-7	TGTGCCAGCAGCCCAAGAAGTGGACTAGCGGGAGACCATGCCCCCGAGCAGTACTTC	CASSPRSGLAGDHAPEQYF
TRBV7-9	TRBD1	NA	18	TRBJ1-3	TGTGCCAGCAGCTTAGGATCGACAGGGGTCTTCGCTGGAAACACCATATATTTT	CASSLGSTGVFAGNTIYF
TRBV5-1	TRBD1	once	15	TRBJ2-3	TGCGCCAGCAGCTTCAACAGGGGGCAAATAGATACGCAGTATTTT	CASSFNRGQIDTQYF
TRBV5-1	NA	NA	14	TRBJ1-2	TGCGCCAGCGGGGGGGCTACTACCTTCCATGGCTACACCTTC	CASGGATTFHGYTF
TRBV5-1	TRBD1	few	14	TRBJ1-6	TGCGCCAGCAGCCTAACCCGTTTGACAGGGACCCTCCACTTT	CASSLTRLTGTLHF
TRBV7-2	NA	NA	13	TRBJ1-5	TGTGCCAGCAGCTTTAATGGGGAGCAGCCCCAGCATTTT	CASSFNGEQPQHF
TRBV11-2	NA	NA	14	TRBJ2-7	TGTGCCAGCAGCTTCATAGTCGACTCCTACGAGCAGTACTTC	CASSFIVDSYEQYF
TRBV7-2	NA	NA	13	TRBJ2-7	TGTGCCAGCAGCTCCCGCCGTAGCGAATTCCAGTACTTC	CASSSRRSEFQYF
TRBV18	TRBD1	NA	16	TRBJ1-1	TGTGCCAGCTCACCTACAGGGGTTCCTACGGGCACTGAAGCTTTCTTT	CASSPTGVPTGTEAFF
TRBV4-2	NA	NA	18	TRBJ2-1	TGTGCCAGCAGCCAAGAAGCCCCCCGAGGGGGGGCCTACAATGAGCAGTTCTTC	CASSQEAPRGGAYNEQFF
TRBV5-1	NA	NA	13	TRBJ1-2	TGCGCCAGCAGCTTGGAGTGGGCAGATGGCTACACCTTC	CASSLEWADGYTF
TRBV5-1	TRBD1	NA	13	TRBJ2-2	TGCGCCAGCGGGCCCAGGGGGCCCGGGGAGCTGTTTTTT	CASGPRGPGELFF
TRBV19	NA	NA	15	TRBJ1-4	TGTGCCAGTAGTATAGACGGGAGGATTAATGAAAAACTGTTTTTT	CASSIDGRINEKLFF
TRBV19	NA	NA	12	TRBJ2-1	TGTGCCAGTAGTCCTAGGACTCCAGAGCAGTTCTTC	CASSPRTPEQFF
TRBV4-3	NA	many	15	TRBJ2-5	TGCGCCAGCAGCCGAGAGCGGAGCCCAAGAGTGGCCCAGTACTTC	CASSRERSPRVAQYF
TRBV24-1	NA	NA	15	TRBJ2-7	TGTGCCACCAGTGACCCCGGGCTAGCTGATTACGAGCAGTACTTC	CATSDPGLADYEQYF
TRBV3-1/TRBV3-2	NA	NA	14	TRBJ1-6	TGTGCCAGCAGCCAAACCGACAGAGATTCACCCCTTCACTTT	CASSQTDRDSPLHF
TRBV5-6	TRBD1	NA	17	TRBJ1-5	TGTGCCAGCAGCCTAAGGACAGGGGCCCTTTTTAATCAGCCCCAGCATTTT	CASSLRTGALFNQPQHF
TRBV2	NA	NA	16	TRBJ1-2	TGTGCCAGCAGTGAGAGGCGGAACCCAACTATCTATGGCTACACCTTC	CASSERRNPTIYGYTF
TRBV6-4	NA	NA	13	TRBJ2-3	TGTGCCAGCAGCGCCCGACTAGGAGATACGCAGTATTTT	CASSARLGDTQYF
TRBV7-8	NA	NA	15	TRBJ1-5	TGTGCCAGCAGCCCGAGGGTGGGAGGCAATCAGCCCCAGCATTTT	CASSPRVGGNQPQHF
TRBV28	NA	few	14	TRBJ1-1	TGTGCCAGCAGTTTCTTAGATTTAAACACTGAAGCTTTCTTT	CASSFLDLNTEAFF
TRBV5-6	NA	NA	11	TRBJ2-3	TGTGCCAGCAGCCGAGGAGATACGCAGTATTTT	CASSRGDTQYF
TRBV10-2	TRBD1	NA	14	TRBJ2-2	TGCGCCAGCAGTGTCCCAGGGGGAACCGGGGAGCTGTTTTTT	CASSVPGGTGELFF
TRBV30	NA	NA	14	TRBJ1-5	TGTGCCTGGAGTGTAAAAGGAGGTCAGCTGCCCCAGCATTTT	CAWSVKGGQLPQHF
TRBV3-1/TRBV3-2	NA	NA	13	TRBJ2-1	TGTGCCAGCAGCCAAGAACGATTCTCAGGGCATCTCTTC	CASSQERFSGHLF
TRBV5-6	TRBD2	many	15	TRBJ2-5	TGTGCCAGCAGCTTTGGCGGGACTAGAGAGGAGACCCAGTACTTC	CASSFGGTREETQYF
TRBV9	NA	NA	13	TRBJ2-7	TGTGCCAGCAGCGTACGGGGTACCGGCGAGCAGTACTTC	CASSVRGTGEQYF
TRBV27	TRBD2	NA	14	TRBJ2-7	TGTGCCAGCAGTTTAGCGGGGGGGCACTACGAGCAGTACTTC	CASSLAGGHYEQYF
TRBV6-5	NA	few	14	TRBJ1-1	TGTGCCAGCAGTTACTTTTCGGGGAGGACTGAAGCTTTCTTT	CASSYFSGRTEAFF
TRBV18	TRBD1	NA	15	TRBJ2-7	TGTGCCAGCTCACCACCGACAGGGGGGTCCTACGAGCAGTACTTC	CASSPPTGGSYEQYF
TRBV12-3/TRBV12-4	TRBD2	NA	13	TRBJ2-7	TGTGCCAGCAGGGGAATTTCTAGCGGGGGGCCACGTTTC	CASRGISSGGPRF
TRBV7-9	TRBD1	NA	17	TRBJ2-2	TGTGCCAGCAGCTCCTACGGGGACAGGAGTAAGGCCGGGGAGCTGTTTTTT	CASSSYGDRSKAGELFF